The 11 T cell receptor beta chains in this list originate from one sample, sequenced in a study of T cell clonotyping in hematopoietic cell transplantation (dated by TCRdb to 2020 to 2022). The label giving this sample's time point can be read as: recipient sample about 28 days before transplant, after cytoreduction. Preparation of the library involved the immunoSEQ multiplex PCR assay. TCRdb's version of the immuneACCESS table is confined to in-frame rearrangements and falls short of the full clone set. An unresolved V gene accounts for under half of the shortfall where checked; the remainder is of unknown origin. A total of approximately 44,000 clones appear in this sample, roughly 80% of them only once. Approximately 5.4% of the sample is held by the ten biggest clonotypes. The specimen was peripheral blood mononuclear cells, collected before stem cell transplant. These receptor sequences come from a man aged 55 to 70 with myelodysplastic syndrome. Some clones in this sample may be carry-over from other donors' samples.

This clone was recorded only once. The chain employs TRBV19 and TRBJ2-3; weak D call: TRBD2 (7 bases). V was cut by 10 bases and J by 5 bases, with 16 bases left in between. There are 13 residues in the CDR3. The germline CDR1 and CDR2 sequences are LNHDA and SQIVND (reference sequence). The CDR3 loop is CATRGTTLDTQYF. CDR3 coding DNA: TGTGCCACTAGGGGGACTACTTTAGATACGCAGTATTTT. Complete variable domain (other parts from reference TRBV19 and TRBJ2-3): DGGITQSPKYLFRKEGQNVTLSCEQNLNHDAMYWYRQDPGQGLRLIYYSQIVNDFQKGDIAEGYSVSREKKESFPLTVTSAQKNPTAFYLCATRGTTLDTQYFGPGTRLTVL.

The genes are TRBV11-2 and TRBJ2-5; no firm D call. From germline, CDR1 is SGHAT and CDR2 FQNNGV. This CDR3 spans 14 amino acids. The ends were cut back, 5 bases at V and 7 bases at J, with 17 bases in the middle. The CDR3 here is CASSHPVLLGTQYF. CDR3 DNA sequence: TGTGCCAGCAGCCACCCGGTCCTTCTCGGGACCCAGTACTTC.

The CDR3: CASSSLPGQEKRNTIYF. The CDR3 nucleotides are TGTGCCAGCAGCTCCCTTCCGGGACAGGAGAAGAGAAACACCATATATTTT. This chain joins TRBV11-1 and TRBJ1-3; the match to TRBD1 covers 8 bases. Germline-derived CDR1 and CDR2 are SGHAT and FQDESV (reference sequence). This CDR3 comprises 17 residues. V dropped 4 bases and J dropped 5; count of bases not matched to a gene: 13.

The J gene is TRBJ2-1, the V gene TRBV7-2, with 7 bases that match TRBD1. The CDR3 is made up of 14 amino acids. J lost 4 bases, V lost 5 bases, and 5 bases had no gene match. CDR1 SGHTA and CDR2 FQGNSA come from the germline V gene. The CDR3: CASSRQGQYNEQFF. For the CDR3, the DNA is TGTGCCAGCAGCCGACAGGGACAATACAATGAGCAGTTCTTC.

The gene calls are TRBV11-2 and TRBJ1-1; a possible D gene is TRBD1 (5 bases). Trimming stripped 1 base from V and 0 bases from J, with 12 bases between. Germline lookup yields CDR1 SGHAT and CDR2 FQNNGV. This CDR3 contains 16 residues. The CDR3 is CASSLGWKGLNTEAFF. In DNA form, the CDR3 reads TGTGCCAGCAGCTTAGGTTGGAAGGGGCTGAACACTGAAGCTTTCTTT.

This clone was seen only once. This chain links TRBV6-5 with TRBJ1-2; the match to TRBD1 covers 12 bases. Germline V gene sequence: CDR1 MNHEY, CDR2 SVGAGI. The CDR3 has 15 residues. V shed 8 bases and J 7 bases; nucleotides not matched to a gene: 11. In DNA, the CDR3 is TGTGCCAGCCGACCACCGGGACAGGGGGCGGGTGGCTACACCTTC. This translates into CASRPPGQGAGGYTF.

The chain has TRBV7-9 and TRBJ1-4, with D possibly matching TRBD1 (5 bases). The CDR3 has 19 residues. Germline loops: CDR1 SEHNR, CDR2 FQNEAQ (reference sequence). Trimming pared 7 bases from V and 0 bases from J, leaving 24 bases between. This chain's CDR3 is CASTPNSGIVGATNEKLFF. The CDR3 DNA sequence: TGTGCCAGCACCCCCAACTCAGGGATTGTGGGAGCAACTAATGAAAAACTGTTTTTT.

V usage is TRBV27 and J usage is TRBJ1-6; D might be TRBD1 (5 bases). This CDR3 region has 14 residues. Germline CDR1 reads MNHEY; CDR2 reads SMNVEV (reference sequence). V was trimmed by 8 bases and J by 10 bases, leaving 18 bases between them. The CDR3 here is CASWDGHGGSPLHF. In nucleotides, the CDR3 is TGTGCCAGCTGGGATGGACATGGGGGATCACCCCTCCACTTT.

The chain recombines TRBV11-2 with TRBJ2-3, with 9 bases that match TRBD2. This CDR3 region has 15 residues. V shed 3 bases, J shed 4 bases, and the junction held 5 bases outside the gene matches. The germline gives CDR1 SGHAT, CDR2 FQNNGV. In DNA form, the CDR3 reads TGTGCCAGCAGCTTGGGCGGGGGGGCCGCAGATACGCAGTATTTT. It encodes CASSLGGGAADTQYF.

The sample holds a few counts of this clone. The rearrangement joins TRBV28 to TRBJ2-7; TRBD1 is a possible D gene (6 bases). Germline V gene sequence: CDR1 MDHEN, CDR2 SYDVKM. Trimming stripped 2 bases from V and 0 bases from J, with 8 bases between. This CDR3 contains 14 residues. CDR3 region: CASSLTGISYEQYF. The CDR3 coding sequence is TGTGCCAGCAGTTTAACAGGGATCTCCTACGAGCAGTACTTC.

In its sample, this clone was seen a few times. The CDR3 DNA follows: TGCGCCAGCAGCCAAGATCGTGGAAACACCATATATTTT. Translating it yields CASSQDRGNTIYF. The chain has TRBV4-3 and TRBJ1-3; D unclear. V shed 0 bases and J shed 3 bases, with 3 bases lying between them. The CDR3 covers 13 residues. Germline V CDR1 and CDR2: LGHNA, YSLEER.